These T cell receptor beta chains were read from a single sample in a study of cytomegalovirus exposure and HLA in healthy donors. Clones were read by immunoSEQ multiplex PCR, and TCRdb kept only the in-frame ones, dropping some. The profile shows about 120,000 clones, 83% of them singletons. Sequencing was carried out using PBMCs. These receptors were obtained from a woman aged 40 to 50 in good health and CMV-seropositive. Both conserved end residues are part of each CDR3. The order of the fields is V gene, clone size, CDR3 protein. Clone size, where shown, is once, few, many, or a class for clones that have expanded.

TRBV5-6	.	CASSLGGTDGELFF
TRBV2	.	CASSALLGGVSTDTQYF
TRBV10-3	once	CAVSEYPLDRGLDDTQYF
TRBV4-3	few	CASSQDLTGGSYNEQFF
TRBV5-5	.	CASSFRGTEAFF
TRBV2	.	CASETSFGTDTQYF
TRBV9	.	CASGWGRELFF
TRBV9	.	CASSNRSYEQYF
TRBV15	.	CATSRSRQGQKNTEAFF
TRBV28	.	CASSFALGEGVPGELFF
TRBV14	.	CASSPWPGSYEQYF
TRBV5-6	.	CASSLGFSGKKNIQYF
TRBV7-2	.	CASSSAGDQQETQYF
TRBV5-1	.	CASSLRTGGGGEQFF
TRBV7-2	once	CASSLRVDSYNEQFF
TRBV25-1	.	CASSANAGDEQYF
TRBV28	.	CASSLPELADPYNEQFF
TRBV6-5	.	CASSRWTGSGELFF
TRBV6-6	.	CASSLGQGRMNTEAFF
TRBV9	.	CASSLSGTNLYEQYF
TRBV4-1	.	CASSQETGTKYQETQYF
TRBV9	.	CASSVGRGGGLETQYF
TRBV6-6	few	CASNPPGVQEQFF
TRBV4-3	once	CASSQGTGGFLTEAFF
TRBV6-5	.	CASSYGTTGNTIYF
TRBV6-1	.	CASSSHQAAGNTIYF
TRBV7-9	.	CASSPQSGEDGYTF
TRBV27	.	CASSFGPGDRVGYGYTF
TRBV7-3	.	CASSSAGGRTEAFF
TRBV25-1	.	CASSEWGDDRPQHF
TRBV28	.	CASSGHTGGYGYTF
TRBV27	.	CASSSPNELSYEQYF
TRBV2	.	CASSEGVPNEQFF
TRBV7-9	.	CASSLTMLGPGKGYEQYF
TRBV4-3	few	CASSQSTAGVGGELFF
TRBV9	.	CASSVGRDTGELFF
TRBV15	.	CATSTRTGSFNQPQHF
TRBV27	.	CASSLSPGLATDTQYF
TRBV19	.	CASRGSYEQYF
TRBV6-5	.	CASSRQGARDEQFF
TRBV14	.	CASSLGTGVLGELFF
TRBV28	.	CASSLLGGGFSGNTIYF
TRBV28	.	CASSSSRAAGEQYF
TRBV4-2	.	CASSQDQSGQGEQPQHF
TRBV7-9	.	CASSLAGGTYEQYF
TRBV14	.	CASSPSRTQYF
TRBV4-3	few	CASSQGLGHDIQYF
TRBV7-8	few	CASSLTKREHHNEQFF
TRBV25-1	.	CASSDGTGVHGYTF
TRBV5-4	.	CASSRPGQGREQYF
TRBV27	.	CASSRTGVYEQYF
TRBV19	.	CASRRTGTLNYGYTF
TRBV27	.	CASSFYRGTNTGELFF
TRBV7-9	once	CASSLLAGDYNEQFF
TRBV6-5	.	CASSYGGGPETQYF
TRBV27	.	CAIATSRCWYEQYF
TRBV18	.	CASSQQGLAGTETQYF
TRBV19	.	CASTLFGTDTQYF